This is a list of T cell receptor beta chains from one sample in a study of beta chain features in type 1 diabetes. Here immunoSEQ multiplex PCR was the method, and the copy in TCRdb shows in-frame clones only, minus some. Among 40,000 or so clones listed, around 70% were seen once. Material: Tregs from blood. The receptors here all came from a woman in her late teens or twenties with type 1 diabetes. Each CDR3 is given with its conserved first and last residue. D genes are given only for firm matches. Not all rows give a size; the values are once, few, many and, for expanded clones, a class.

TRBD2 TRBJ2-3 TRBV29-1 NA CSVEASGDTQYF TGCAGCGTTGAGGCTAGCGGAGATACGCAGTATTTT
NA TRBJ2-4 TRBV6-5 NA CASTFRGIQYF TGTGCCAGCACCTTCCGGGGGATTCAGTACTTC
NA TRBJ2-7 TRBV7-2 NA CASTLSGPREQYF TGTGCCAGCACCCTTAGCGGCCCTAGGGAGCAGTACTTC
NA TRBJ2-2 TRBV7-9 NA CASSPLRTGELFF TGTGCCAGCAGCCCTCTCCGCACCGGGGAGCTGTTTTTT
TRBD1 TRBJ1-2 TRBV18 NA CASSLRDSYVHGYTF TGTGCCAGCTCACTAAGGGACAGTTATGTGCACGGCTACACCTTC
NA TRBJ1-1 TRBV7-2 few CASSLVAGTGEVAFF TGTGCCAGCAGCTTAGTGGCAGGCACGGGGGAGGTAGCTTTCTTT
TRBD2 TRBJ2-3 TRBV5-6 few CASSLDTTSGSTDTQYF TGTGCCAGCAGCTTGGATACGACTAGCGGTAGCACAGATACGCAGTATTTT
NA TRBJ2-3 TRBV7-9 NA CASSSRLSPRDTQYF TGTGCCAGCAGCTCGCGGTTGAGCCCCCGAGATACGCAGTATTTT
NA TRBJ2-7 TRBV7-9 once CASSLVGGPYEQYF TGTGCCAGCAGCTTGGTAGGGGGTCCCTACGAGCAGTACTTC
NA TRBJ1-1 TRBV7-9 NA CASSARPGDTEAFF TGTGCCAGCAGCGCCCGACCGGGGGACACTGAAGCTTTCTTT
NA TRBJ2-5 TRBV19 NA CASSIGPGLTEETQYF TGTGCCAGTAGTATAGGGCCGGGACTGACAGAAGAGACCCAGTACTTC
NA TRBJ2-4 TRBV5-1 NA CASSLPSNIQYF TGCGCCAGCAGCCTCCCGTCCAACATTCAGTACTTC
TRBD1 TRBJ2-7 TRBV27 NA CASSLWAGGHEQYF TGTGCCAGCAGTTTATGGGCAGGGGGCCACGAGCAGTACTTC
NA TRBJ1-2 TRBV7-9 once CASTKGQGRGDGYTF TGTGCCAGCACCAAGGGCCAGGGGAGAGGCGATGGCTACACCTTC
TRBD1 TRBJ2-3 TRBV5-1 NA CASVRDRGPDTQYF TGCGCCAGCGTCCGGGACAGGGGGCCAGATACGCAGTATTTT
TRBD1 TRBJ2-7 TRBV18 medium-sized CASSSTGSSEQYF TGTGCCAGCTCGTCGACAGGGTCCAGCGAGCAGTACTTC
TRBD2 TRBJ2-3 TRBV7-6 few CASSRRTSRDTDTQYF TGTGCCAGCAGCCGACGGACTAGCCGAGACACAGATACGCAGTATTTT
TRBD2 TRBJ2-5 TRBV4-3 NA CASSPARTSGGAWEQYF TGCGCCAGCAGCCCAGCGCGGACTAGCGGGGGGGCGTGGGAGCAGTACTTC
NA TRBJ2-5 TRBV6-1 few CASSAGTPETQYF TGTGCCAGCAGTGCCGGGACACCCGAGACCCAGTACTTC
NA TRBJ2-5 TRBV5-5 few CASSSILTGLGGTQYF TGCGCCAGCAGCTCGATTCTAACAGGGCTAGGGGGGACCCAGTACTTC
TRBD1 TRBJ1-1 TRBV6-6 few CASSLQGDGTEAFF TGTGCCAGCAGTCTACAGGGGGACGGGACTGAAGCTTTCTTT
NA TRBJ2-5 TRBV14 few CASSRGLPRREQYF TGTGCCAGCAGCCGCGGACTCCCCCGACGGGAGCAGTACTTC